The 32 T cell receptor beta chains reported below all come from one sample, sequenced in a study of CD8+CD57+ T cells in acquired aplastic anemia. Patients sequenced had flow cytometry evidence of CD8+CD57+ cell expansion. Genomic DNA served as template for TCR beta VDJ and CDR3 profiling. TCRdb processed the reads anew with MiXCR; each CDR3 protein has one entry. The table lists about half a million distinct CDR3 sequences, around 33% of them singletons, with approximately 0.82% in the top ten. The specimen was sorted CD4+, CD8+, or CD8+CD57+ T cells (not recorded which) from PBMCs. Source of these receptors: a human donor with aplastic anemia.

This clonotype was recorded a few times. The genes are TRBV12-3 or TRBV12-4 and TRBJ1-2; no clear D gene. The CDR3 is 13 amino acids. Trimming took 6 bases from V and 0 from J, leaving 8 bases between them. The CDR3 protein is CASSHLTNYGYTF. The CDR3 DNA follows: TGTGCCAGCAGCCATCTGACTAACTATGGCTACACCTTC.

With regard to this clonotype: The CDR3 does not end in the conserved phenylalanine or tryptophan, so this is likely a read error. The gene calls are TRBV12-3 or TRBV12-4 and TRBJ1-2; possibly TRBD1 for D (6 bases). Trimming left V 3 bases short and J 6 bases short, with 11 bases between. CDR3 size: 13 residues. For the CDR3, the DNA is TGTGCCAGCAGTTTGCGTCAGGGGAATGGCTACACCCTC. Its protein is CASSLRQGNGYTL.

Comments on this clonotype: A single base separates this from a much larger clone, so it may be a read error. V gene TRBV10-2 combines with J gene TRBJ1-2, with no clear D. This CDR3 is 12 amino acids long. Germline assignment: CDR1 WSHSY and CDR2 SAAADI. The CDR3 is CASRESNYDYTF. The CDR3 nucleotides are TGCGCCAGCAGAGAGAGTAACTATGACTACACCTTC.

Many counts were recorded for this clonotype. V usage is TRBV19 and J usage is TRBJ1-5; no reliable D call. Trimming pared 3 bases from V and 3 bases from J, leaving 12 bases between. Germline loops: CDR1 LNHDA, CDR2 SQIVND (reference sequence). This CDR3 comprises 15 residues. The CDR3 loop reads CASSMGSSYNQPQHF. The CDR3 DNA follows: TGTGCCAGTAGTATGGGCTCTAGCTACAATCAGCCCCAGCATTTT.

This clonotype was counted a few times. V is TRBV25-1 and J is TRBJ2-7, with TRBD1 matching over 7 bases. Trimming cost V 3 bases and J 2 bases; bases outside gene matches: 10. The CDR3 has 16 residues. CDR1 and CDR2 from the germline V gene are MGHDK and SYGVNS. The CDR3 coding sequence is TGTGCCAGCAGTGACAACTTGGGGACAGAGACCTACGAGCAGTACTTC. Its translation: CASSDNLGTETYEQYF.

This clonotype came up many times. The chain is built from TRBV20-1 and TRBJ1-3; 7 nucleotides match TRBD1. This CDR3 comprises 17 residues. From germline, CDR1 is DFQATT and CDR2 SNEGSKA (reference sequence). Unmatched junction bases numbered 10, after V lost 0 bases and J lost 2 bases. The CDR3 is CSARELGGREAGNTIYF. Here the CDR3 DNA reads TGCAGTGCTAGAGAACTAGGGGGCAGGGAGGCTGGAAACACCATATATTTT.

The genes are TRBV20-1 and TRBJ2-3; the D is unclear. The V gene lost 0 bases and the J gene lost 2 bases, with 9 bases spanning the gap. The length of the CDR3 is 14 residues. Looked up from germline, CDR1 is DFQATT and CDR2 is SNEGSKA (reference sequence). The CDR3 sequence: CSARDLAVTDTQYF. In DNA form, the CDR3 reads TGCAGTGCTAGAGATCTGGCAGTCACAGATACGCAGTATTTT.

The sample holds many counts of this clonotype. The V call is TRBV20-1, the J call TRBJ2-3; the D is unclear. The length of the CDR3 is 12 residues. Looked up from germline, CDR1 is DFQATT and CDR2 is SNEGSKA (reference sequence). Trimming left V 3 bases short and J 0 bases short, with 4 bases between. The CDR3 nucleotides read TGCAGTGCTAGGAAGAGCACAGATACGCAGTATTTT. Its protein is CSARKSTDTQYF.

Of note for this clonotype: An end of the junction does not agree with germline; a read error may underlie this. The chain combines TRBV10-3 with TRBJ2-1, with 11 bases aligning to TRBD2. The CDR3 is 13 residues long. Germline lookup yields CDR1 ENHRY and CDR2 SYGVKD. CDR3 sequence: CASSIGTSGEQFF. The CDR3 DNA is TGTGCCAGCAGTATCGGGACTAGCGGCGAGCAGTTCTTC.

This clonotype was counted once. The chain joins TRBV5-5 to TRBJ1-1; D is possibly TRBD1 (6 bases). Trimming shortened V by 0 bases and J by 0 bases, and 12 bases separated the two germline ends. Germline loops: CDR1 SGHKS, CDR2 YYEKEE (reference sequence). The CDR3 contains 16 residues. CDR3 residues: CASSLAGVAMNTEAFF. The DNA of the CDR3 is TGTGCCAGCAGCTTGGCAGGGGTTGCCATGAACACTGAAGCTTTCTTT.

V is TRBV2 and J is TRBJ1-5, with 7 bases matching TRBD1. Per the germline V gene, CDR1 is SNHLY and CDR2 is FYNNEI. The CDR3 extends over 14 amino acids. The trim removed 8 bases at V and 4 bases at J, leaving 8 bases unmatched. The CDR3 nucleotides read TGTGCCAGCTCGACCGGGACAGAAAATCAGCCCCAGCATTTT. The encoded protein is CASSTGTENQPQHF.

This clonotype occurred many times. The chain employs TRBV9 and TRBJ1-2; D gene unclear. CDR1 is SGDLS, CDR2 YYNGEE, per germline. The CDR3 covers 14 residues. V lost 0 bases and J 2 bases, leaving 8 bases between the germline ends. CDR3 sequence: CASSVGPENYGYTF. CDR3 coding DNA: TGTGCCAGCAGCGTAGGTCCGGAGAACTATGGCTACACCTTC.

Regarding this clonotype: A read error may explain this, as a much larger clone is one base away. The CDR3: CASSDRANQPQHF. The CDR3 DNA follows: TGTGCCAGCAGCGACAGGGCAAATCAGCCCCAGCATTTT. The chain joins TRBV7-2 to TRBJ1-5, with 7 bases identical to TRBD1. The germline CDR1 and CDR2 sequences are SGHTA and FQGNSA. This CDR3 contains 13 residues. Trimming took 5 bases from V and 4 from J; bases not matched to a gene: 2.

The V gene is TRBV6-5, the J gene TRBJ2-7; D might be TRBD1 or TRBD2, each matching 5 bases. Germline V gene data show CDR1 as MNHEY and CDR2 as SVGAGI. The CDR3 is made up of 16 amino acids. The ends were cut back, 4 bases at V and 1 base at J, with 17 bases in the middle. The CDR3 bases are TGTGCCAGCAGTTTCGGATCGGGGCTCGGATCCTACGAGCAGTACTTC. It yields the protein CASSFGSGLGSYEQYF.

The V and J genes are TRBV20-1 and TRBJ2-3; D gene unclear. CDR1 DFQATT and CDR2 SNEGSKA come from the germline V gene (reference sequence). The CDR3 runs to 14 residues. Deletions cut 6 bases from V and 6 bases from J, with 19 bases between. The CDR3 loop reads CSALRSAGLDTQYF. In DNA, the CDR3 is TGCAGTGCCCTCCGGTCGGCTGGGTTGGATACGCAGTATTTT.

This clonotype has more than one count but fewer than ten. J is TRBJ2-7 and V is TRBV5-1, with TRBD1 identical over 8 bases. This CDR3 contains 14 residues. Germline CDR1 reads SGHRS; CDR2 reads YFSETQ. V shed 4 bases and J 2 bases; nucleotides not matched to a gene: 5. The CDR3 DNA follows: TGCGCCAGCAGCCCGGACAGGGATCCCTACGAGCAGTACTTC. Amino acid sequence: CASSPDRDPYEQYF.

In its sample, this clonotype was seen many times. V usage is TRBV6-1 and J usage is TRBJ2-7; D not certain. This CDR3 spans 13 amino acids. V was pared by 5 bases and J by 3 bases, with 11 bases between. CDR1 and CDR2 from the germline V gene are MNHNS and SASEGT. CDR3 bases: TGTGCCAGCAGTCGCTCTTTCAACTACGAGCAGTACTTC. Its protein product is CASSRSFNYEQYF.

The table lists this clonotype with many counts. V is TRBV2 and J is TRBJ1-4; D not certain. CDR1 and CDR2 (germline): SNHLY, FYNNEI. V was trimmed by 11 bases and J by 0 bases, leaving 13 bases between them. The CDR3 has 14 residues. The CDR3 protein is CASQNRATNEKLFF. DNA for the CDR3: TGTGCCTCGCAGAACCGTGCAACTAATGAAAAACTGTTTTTT.

This clonotype has at least ten counts. Sequence at one end of the junction differs from germline and may be a read error. The chain couples TRBV12-3 or TRBV12-4 to TRBJ1-2; unclear D gene. The CDR3 loop spans 12 amino acids. The CDR3 reads CASSFGQAQSVF. The DNA of the CDR3 is TGTGCCAGCAGTTTTGGGCAGGCGCAATCGGTCTTC.

The rearrangement links TRBV11-2 to TRBJ2-1; 9 positions agree with TRBD2. The germline gives CDR1 SGHAT, CDR2 FQNNGV. V dropped 6 bases and J dropped 7; count of bases not matched to a gene: 13. The CDR3 spans 16 residues. The CDR3 spells CASSLFGGRASNEQFF. In DNA form, the CDR3 reads TGTGCCAGCAGTTTATTTGGCGGGAGGGCCTCGAATGAGCAGTTCTTC.

This clonotype was observed a handful of times. The chain combines TRBV12-3 or TRBV12-4 with TRBJ1-2; the D is unclear. The CDR3 spans 16 residues. With 1 base removed from V and 2 bases from J, the gap between germline ends came to 14 bases. The CDR3, as DNA: TGTGCCAGCAGTTTAGGGGCAGGCATGGGAAACTATGGCTACACCTTC. Its translation: CASSLGAGMGNYGYTF.

The V gene is TRBV7-3, the J gene TRBJ2-7; D is perhaps TRBD1 (5 bases). V lost 5 bases to trimming and J lost 7 bases, with 15 bases between them. The germline CDR1 and CDR2 sequences are SGHTA and FQGTGA. This CDR3 region has 13 residues. The CDR3 loop reads CASSADISTEQYF. CDR3 sequence (DNA): TGTGCCAGCAGCGCGGACATATCTACTGAGCAGTACTTC.

As for this clonotype: One junction end disagrees with the germline gene, perhaps due to a read error. The V call is TRBV7-2, the J call TRBJ2-2; D not certain. The CDR3 covers 14 residues. Germline CDR1 SGHTA, CDR2 FQGNSA. The CDR3 nucleotides read TGTGCCAGCAGCTCCACTTGGAACGCCGGGGAGCTGTTTTTT. This translates into CASSSTWNAGELFF.

As to this clonotype: The CDR3 ends on some other residue instead of the conserved phenylalanine or tryptophan, so this is likely a read error. The rearrangement links TRBV20-1 to TRBJ2-7; TRBD2 matches 10 bases. The J segment lost 5 bases and the V segment lost 3 bases, leaving 19 bases of the junction unmatched. CDR1 and CDR2 (germline): DFQATT, SNEGSKA (reference sequence). The CDR3 runs 18 residues. The CDR3: CSARDRVKGTSGVNEQYS. CDR3 DNA: TGCAGTGCTAGGGACAGGGTGAAGGGAACTAGCGGGGTAAACGAGCAGTACTCC.

This clonotype was detected ten times or more. The chain employs TRBV27 and TRBJ1-6; unclear D gene. This CDR3 contains 13 residues. The V end was cut by 3 bases, the J end by 10 bases, with 10 bases between. CDR1 is MNHEY, CDR2 SMNVEV, per germline (reference sequence). CDR3 nucleotide sequence: TGTGCCAGCAGTTTTGCCAACCTATCACCCCTCCACTTT. Amino acid sequence: CASSFANLSPLHF.

In the case of this clonotype: This may come from a read error, since a much larger clone is one base off. The chain links TRBV5-1 to TRBJ1-2; TRBD1 aligns across 9 bases. This CDR3 region has 15 residues. In germline, CDR1 is SGHRS, CDR2 YFSETQ. With V trimmed by 3 bases and J by 13 bases, 16 bases remained unmatched. The CDR3 region is CASSSPPGQGRSCTF. CDR3 DNA sequence: TGCGCCAGCAGCTCGCCACCGGGACAGGGAAGATCGTGCACCTTC.

This clonotype was counted a few times. The J gene is TRBJ2-1, the V gene TRBV7-3; D may match TRBD1 or TRBD2 (5 bases each). Trimming pared 2 bases from V and 10 bases from J, leaving 15 bases between. The CDR3 is made up of 14 amino acids. CDR1 is SGHTA, CDR2 FQGTGA, per germline. The CDR3 region has the DNA TGTGCCAGCAGCTTACCCGGGACCTCCAAGGAGCAGTTCTTC. Protein: CASSLPGTSKEQFF.

The genes are TRBV2 and TRBJ1-1; D is possibly TRBD1 (5 bases). CDR3 length: 15 amino acids. V was clipped by 8 bases and J by 2 bases, with 18 bases between them. Per germline, CDR1 SNHLY and CDR2 FYNNEI. The CDR3 DNA is TGTGCCAGCTCACCATCTCCCGACAGCAACACTGAAGCTTTCTTT. Encoded protein: CASSPSPDSNTEAFF.

The chain has TRBV2 and TRBJ1-2, with 7 bases lining up with TRBD1. The germline V gene encodes CDR1 SNHLY and CDR2 FYNNEI. The CDR3 totals 16 residues. Losses at the gene ends were 6 bases for V and 4 bases for J; bases not matched to a gene: 14. DNA for the CDR3: TGTGCCAGCAGCCAAGAGGGGGCAGGGGGTCTCTATGGCTACACCTTC. As protein: CASSQEGAGGLYGYTF.

In this sample, this clonotype turned up many times. The chain combines TRBV7-2 with TRBJ1-2; D is undetermined. Between the trimmed V and J ends, which lost 5 bases and 7 bases, there was a span of 14 bases. Per germline, CDR1 SGHTA and CDR2 FQGNSA. The CDR3 totals 13 residues. The CDR3 region is CASSPDLRFGYTF. The CDR3 region has the DNA TGTGCCAGCAGCCCGGACCTTAGGTTTGGCTACACCTTC.

Comments on this clonotype: The germline gene is not matched at one end of the junction; a read error may be the cause. The genes are TRBV20-1 and TRBJ2-7; no reliable D call. Germline CDR1 reads DFQATT; CDR2 reads SNEGSKA (reference sequence). This CDR3 spans 11 amino acids. Written as DNA, the CDR3 is TGCAGTGCTAGAGACCTATACGGGCAGTACTTC. The encoded protein is CSARDLYGQYF.

This clonotype was recorded many times. This chain uses TRBV10-3 with TRBJ2-1, with 12 bases matching TRBD2. CDR3 length equals 14 residues. Per the germline V gene, CDR1 is ENHRY and CDR2 is SYGVKD. The V and J ends lost 6 bases and 7 bases, in that order; junction bases with no gene match: 4. CDR3 amino acids: CAIRLAGGMNEQFF. CDR3 in DNA: TGTGCCATCAGACTAGCGGGAGGTATGAATGAGCAGTTCTTC.